This entry is about one T cell receptor (beta chain). As yet, its antigen is unknown. The sample has other DNA sequences that encode this CDR3 too. Generated by immunoSEQ multiplex PCR, the TCRdb table keeps only in-frame clones and is missing some. The sample has a few million clones; approximately 94% are singletons. The data were taken from a study of shared clonotypes between healthy human individuals. Germline assignment: CDR1 MNHEY and CDR2 SVGAGI. The CDR3 has 12 residues. V was clipped by 6 bases and J by 5 bases; unmatched bases: 3. Partitioning of CD4+ cells yielded a CD45RA+ naive subset and a CD45RA-negative memory subset. Study observations and caveats: Some naive CD4 clonotypes, about 5%, turned up in common across a handful of donors. Inspection by rarefaction showed sorted-subset sequencing to be incomplete despite large depth. Non-shared clonotypes showed lower generation probabilities than clonotypes common to all four donors.

The clonotype originates from a man younger than 30 in good health. The material sequenced was naive CD4+ T cells sorted from blood. The sample's subset: CD45RA+ positively selected. The chain uses TRBV6-5 and TRBJ2-5, with TRBD1 matching over 7 bases. DNA of the CDR3: TGTGCCAGCAGCAGACAGGGTGAGACCCAGTACTTC. This gives the protein CASSRQGETQYF.